Here is one T cell receptor beta chain with its context. Its antigen specificity is not known. Per-base qualities were not stored, and no clone one base away is much larger. The sample's time point, from its label and the paper: newly diagnosed GD, antithyroid drugs for less than 3 months. For both TCR sequencing and RNA sequencing, RNA was extracted from PBMCs using TRIzol. The diagnosis of Graves' disease was made according to American Thyroid Association guidelines. Patients for the study were recruited at an endocrinology department in Xi'an, China. From each patient, about 9.7 milliliters of peripheral blood was collected into an EDTA anticoagulant tube. PBMCs were isolated by Ficoll Paque Plus density gradient separation without further T cell sorting. An Agilent 2100 Bioanalyzer and agarose gel were used to check RNA quality, while a NanoDrop 2000 measured RNA concentration. The library was produced with multiplex PCR. The instrument was an Illumina HiSeq 4000. CDR3 regions were amplified by Arm-PCR with iRepertoire HTBI primers to construct TCR beta libraries. Before sequencing, the PCR products underwent gel purification. For the original study's pipeline: Across samples, roughly 60 TRBV and roughly 13 TRBJ segments were identified and used for gene usage analysis of CDR3 amino acid clonotypes. Filtered high-quality paired reads were merged into contigs using COPE and FqMerger. Contigs were aligned with BLAST to IMGT TRBV, TRBD and TRBJ reference genes, and CDR3 was defined per IMGT. Clonotypes above 0.1% frequency were classified as highly expanded clones. Shannon entropy served as the measure of repertoire diversity, while the Gini coefficient captured V-J evenness. A clonotype was considered public if more than one individual shared it. TCRdb reprocessed the public reads (quality trimming at Q25 with fastp, clone calling with MiXCR) and kept in-frame beta chains. Duplicate CDR3 protein sequences are folded into a single record with the most common DNA and genes. It is TCRdb's table, rather than the study itself, that gives the V and J calls and clone size. The sample table shows 370,000 or so distinct CDR3 sequences, and 15% to 20% are seen once. The ten largest clones capture around 21% of the sample.

CDR1 and CDR2, per the germline V gene, are SGDLS and YYNGEE. From the cysteine through the phenylalanine, the CDR3 covers 16 amino acids. Just CDR3 DNA is preserved here, 48 bases in frame from base 1. V drops 4 bases and J drops 3 bases, leaving 17 bases in between. The data were taken from a study of regulatory T cells in long-lasting Graves disease (dated by TCRdb to the early 2020s). The study in broad terms: In the newly diagnosed Graves' disease group, patients had been taking antithyroid drugs for less than 3 months. Patients with persistent Graves' disease were compared with patients with newly diagnosed Graves' disease using TCR sequencing and RNA sequencing of peripheral blood. The study took place in China and was registered as a clinical trial. A total of some 35 samples underwent TCR sequencing, from about 13 patients with persistent Graves' disease and approximately 20 patients with newly diagnosed Graves' disease.

Overall study results and their limits: Lower TCR Shannon entropy and fewer highly expanded clones were observed in persistent Graves' disease patients than in newly diagnosed patients, which suggested clonal expansion. Persistent disease showed preferential use of TRBV28, TRBJ1-2 and TRBJ2-5, whereas newly diagnosed disease favored TRBV20-1 and TRBJ2-1. Persistent patients shared more public clonotypes among themselves (over 2,500) than newly diagnosed patients did (approximately 970). Sequencing and analysis were restricted to the TCR beta chain. The study examined only peripheral blood because the primary lesion, thyroid tissue, could not be accessed. The small sample size was acknowledged by the authors as a limitation that may reduce accuracy.

These same data were also listed under a study on T cells in Graves' hyperthyroidism and ophthalmopathy. Looking at the second paper: Graves' hyperthyroidism was defined as stable when no progression to ophthalmopathy occurred over 18 months of follow-up. Hyperthyroidism patients were newly diagnosed, had a disease duration of under 2 months, and were aged 18 to 65 years. Patients with uncontrolled infections, other autoimmune diseases, pregnancy or lactation were excluded. Clinical symptoms, serum thyroxine and TRAb, thyroid ultrasound, and orbital computed tomography formed the basis for the diagnoses. For the first round of RT-PCR on the TCR CDR3, the HTBI primer set was used together with the Qiagen OneStep RT-PCR kit. Most expanded thyroid clonotypes (frequency above 0.001) were also detected in blood, a finding suggesting that blood repertoires may reflect thyroid immune responses. A 13 V-J signature model separated ophthalmopathy from stable hyperthyroidism, with around 88% sensitivity and 81.08% specificity in cross-validation and 80%/75% in testing. In validation, the model predicted progression to ophthalmopathy a median of approximately 6.6 months before onset, with approximately 68% sensitivity and roughly 72% specificity. To identify TCR V-J signatures that set the groups apart, the researchers used a discovery cohort of about a hundred patients, made up of 43 with Graves' ophthalmopathy and 57 with stable Graves' hyperthyroidism. Prospective prediction of ophthalmopathy was tested in an independent validation cohort consisting of roughly 20 hyperthyroidism patients and around 17 patients who later progressed to ophthalmopathy. The 90 to 100 discovery patients were randomly split 7:3 into training and test sets. Thyroid tissue and blood T-cell repertoires from six Graves' hyperthyroidism patients were also compared in the study. Once sampling was done, hyperthyroidism patients were given methimazole at a starting dose of 30 mg daily, whereas ophthalmopathy patients were given high-dose intravenous methylprednisolone. A second multiplex PCR round built the libraries, followed by size selection and purification. Paired-end sequencing of the libraries was performed with 100 bp reads on an Illumina HiSeq2000. SOAPnuke was used to process the raw data, throwing out any read that contained adapters or uncalled bases, had a mean Phred below 15, or lacked an exact constant-primer or identifier match. COPE v1.2.5 was used to merge high-quality paired reads, and clonotypes were defined as unique nucleotide sequences. MiTCR v1.1 was used to align clonotypes to the IMGT TRBV, TRBD and TRBJ reference segments. Analysis was restricted to V-J combinations with a frequency above 0.0001, which covered 99.2% of repertoires. A TCS score was defined as the ratio of F50 (clonal expansion) to E x V (chaos), with BLOSUM62-based TCRdist applied between CDR3 peptides within each V-J. Welch's t-statistics and random forest reduced fewer than 550 V-J features to 13, which were used in a naive Bayes classifier (R e1071). No statistical method was used to set the sample size in advance, and investigators knew the group allocation. TCR Vbeta CDR3 sequencing of fewer than 150 peripheral blood samples (43 ophthalmopathy, under 80 hyperthyroidism and roughly 17 progressor patients) is reported in the paper.

The receptor chain draws on TRBV9 and TRBJ2-1, with the D assignment possibly TRBD1 or TRBD2, given 5 matching bases for each. Sequencing was performed on peripheral blood mononuclear cells (PBMCs), taken at new diagnosis, from a patient treated with antithyroid drugs. The TCR comes from a woman aged 18-30 years with Graves disease. Donor details come from another sample of the same person, matched by shared clones. CDR3 reads: CASSLEGQRGYNEQFF. The nucleotides read TGTGCCAGCAGCCTCGAAGGTCAGAGGGGCTACAATGAGCAGTTCTTC.